Listed below are T cell receptor beta chains from one sample, sequenced in a study of vaccination effects on CD4 cells after COVID-19. Profiling relied on immunoSEQ multiplex PCR, and the TCRdb table lists in-frame clones only, not all of them. The data show about 35,000 clones, around 82% seen once. These receptors' antigens are unknown. The input for sequencing was CD4+ T cells from PBMCs cultured with HCoV-NL63 spike peptides, taken after COVID-19 vaccination. These receptors all stem from a human donor who received a COVID-19 vaccine. Some clones in this sample may be carry-over from other donors' samples. CDR3s include the opening cysteine and the closing phenylalanine or tryptophan. D genes are given only for firm matches. The size of a clone is reported for some rows only, either as once, few or many, or as a class for expanded clones.

clone_size j_call v_call d_call cdr3_aa cdr3_nt
. TRBJ2-5 TRBV4-2 . CASSQDAGKETQYF TGTGCCAGCAGCCAAGACGCCGGGAAAGAGACCCAGTACTTC
. TRBJ2-5 TRBV5-4 TRBD2 CASSLIAGGFETQYF TGTGCCAGCAGCTTGATAGCGGGGGGATTCGAGACCCAGTACTTC
. TRBJ1-3 TRBV4-3 . CASSPTSRDLYSGNTIYF TGCGCCAGCAGCCCAACTAGCCGGGACTTATACTCTGGAAACACCATATATTTT
. TRBJ2-2 TRBV6-5 TRBD2 CASSPGGANTGELFF TGTGCCAGCAGCCCGGGAGGAGCGAACACCGGGGAGCTGTTTTTT
once TRBJ2-5 TRBV18 . CASSPEETQYF TGTGCCAGCTCACCCGAGGAGACCCAGTACTTC
. TRBJ2-1 TRBV11-2 . CASSLAGNNEQFF TGTGCCAGCAGCTTAGCCGGAAACAATGAGCAGTTCTTC
. TRBJ1-6 TRBV6-5 . CASIREGLTNSPLHF TGTGCCAGCATAAGGGAAGGGCTAACCAATTCACCCCTCCACTTT
. TRBJ2-1 TRBV24-1 TRBD2 CATNFGAGGRIVNEQFF TGTGCCACCAATTTCGGAGCGGGGGGGCGGATAGTCAATGAGCAGTTCTTC
once TRBJ2-1 TRBV5-1 . CASSPAFMFKTLNEQFF TGCGCCAGCAGCCCGGCATTCATGTTTAAAACCCTCAATGAGCAGTTCTTC
. TRBJ1-2 TRBV7-2 . CASSLATQNYGYTF TGTGCCAGCAGCTTAGCAACTCAGAACTATGGCTACACCTTC
few TRBJ1-1 TRBV5-1 . CASSLEASQTEAFF TGCGCCAGCAGCTTGGAGGCCAGCCAAACTGAAGCTTTCTTT
. TRBJ2-5 TRBV5-4 TRBD2 CASSWTGGAGTQYF TGTGCCAGCAGCTGGACCGGGGGGGCCGGGACCCAGTACTTC
. TRBJ1-5 TRBV19 . CASTTRDTNNQPQHF TGTGCCAGTACCACCCGGGACACAAACAATCAGCCCCAGCATTTT
. TRBJ2-5 TRBV2 TRBD1 CASSEGQGVKQETQYF TGTGCCAGCAGTGAAGGACAGGGGGTAAAACAAGAGACCCAGTACTTC
. TRBJ2-3 TRBV5-6 . CASSLGGGADTQYF TGTGCCAGCAGCTTGGGGGGTGGGGCAGATACGCAGTATTTT
. TRBJ1-5 TRBV4-1 TRBD1 CASSQFGQGAQPQHF TGCGCCAGCAGCCAATTTGGACAGGGGGCTCAGCCCCAGCATTTT
. TRBJ1-3 TRBV5-5 TRBD1 CASSGDRASSGNTIYF TGTGCCAGCAGCGGGGACAGGGCGTCCTCTGGAAACACCATATATTTT
. TRBJ2-4 TRBV2 . CASSEAGVVKNIQYF TGTGCCAGCAGTGAAGCGGGGGTTGTCAAAAACATTCAGTACTTC
. TRBJ1-4 TRBV30 TRBD1 CAWSPTGANEKLFF TGTGCCTGGTCCCCCACAGGGGCTAATGAAAAACTGTTTTTT
. TRBJ2-2 TRBV2 . CASSEMGITGELFF TGTGCCAGCAGTGAGATGGGTATCACCGGGGAGCTGTTTTTT
. TRBJ2-1 TRBV6-5 TRBD1 CASRQTGPPNEQFF TGTGCCAGCAGGCAGACAGGGCCGCCTAATGAGCAGTTCTTC
once TRBJ1-1 TRBV4-1 . CASSPQTVNTEAFF TGCGCCAGCAGCCCACAGACCGTGAACACTGAAGCTTTCTTT
. TRBJ2-5 TRBV18 . CASSPLPTAGETQYF TGTGCCAGCTCACCACTCCCCACGGCTGGAGAGACCCAGTACTTC
. TRBJ2-5 TRBV7-2 . CASSLTSGQETQYF TGTGCCAGCAGCTTAACGAGCGGTCAAGAGACCCAGTACTTC
. TRBJ2-5 TRBV18 TRBD1 CASSGTGAMETQYF TGTGCCAGCTCAGGGACAGGGGCTATGGAGACCCAGTACTTC
. TRBJ1-5 TRBV6-5 . CASRAIAGNQPQHF TGTGCCAGCAGAGCCATCGCGGGCAATCAGCCCCAGCATTTT
. TRBJ1-4 TRBV6-6 . CASSTWGGYEAGTGRKKLFF TGTGCCAGCAGCACATGGGGCGGGTACGAGGCTGGCACCGGCAGGAAAAAACTGTTTTTT
. TRBJ2-2 TRBV28 . CASRRARMGTGELFF TGTGCCAGCAGACGGGCGAGGATGGGTACCGGGGAGCTGTTTTTT
once TRBJ2-1 TRBV5-1 . CASSSQPGTLYNEQFF TGCGCCAGCAGCTCCCAGCCAGGGACGTTATACAATGAGCAGTTCTTC
. TRBJ1-1 TRBV11-2 . CASSLGGGDTEAFF TGTGCCAGCAGCTTAGGCGGGGGGGATACTGAAGCTTTCTTT
few TRBJ1-1 TRBV23-1 TRBD1 CASIIQGHTEAFF TGCGCCAGCATCATACAGGGGCACACTGAAGCTTTCTTT
. TRBJ2-2 TRBV6-4 TRBD1 CASSEGQGNTGELFF TGTGCCAGCAGTGAAGGACAGGGAAACACCGGGGAGCTGTTTTTT
. TRBJ2-3 TRBV6-5 TRBD1 CASRPWTGGTDTQYF TGTGCCAGCAGACCCTGGACAGGGGGCACCGATACGCAGTATTTT
. TRBJ2-3 TRBV11-1 . CASSLVGGHTDTQYF TGTGCCAGCAGCTTAGTTGGGGGTCACACGGATACGCAGTATTTT
. TRBJ1-1 TRBV14 TRBD1 CASSQVVQGIAFF TGTGCCAGCAGCCAAGTAGTACAGGGGATTGCTTTCTTT
. TRBJ1-4 TRBV6-4 . CASSGRGYGPTNEKLFF TGTGCCAGCAGTGGTAGAGGCTACGGACCAACTAATGAAAAACTGTTTTTT
. TRBJ2-5 TRBV29-1 TRBD2 CSVEAGGWKTQYF TGCAGCGTTGAAGCGGGGGGGTGGAAGACCCAGTACTTC
few TRBJ2-5 TRBV14 . CASSPGTPRVETQYF TGTGCCAGCAGCCCGGGGACACCCCGGGTAGAGACCCAGTACTTC
. TRBJ2-2 TRBV4-3 TRBD1 CASSQEQGSTGELFF TGCGCCAGCAGCCAAGAACAGGGGAGCACCGGGGAGCTGTTTTTT
. TRBJ1-2 TRBV5-1 . CASSLDGNYGYTF TGCGCCAGCAGCTTGGACGGCAACTATGGCTACACCTTC
once TRBJ1-2 TRBV3-1/TRBV3-2 . CASSQLGANYGYTF TGTGCCAGCAGCCAACTTGGAGCTAACTATGGCTACACCTTC
. TRBJ2-5 TRBV7-2 . CASSLAGGRIQETQYF TGTGCCAGCAGCTTAGCGGGGGGCCGCATCCAAGAGACCCAGTACTTC
. TRBJ1-2 TRBV13 . CASSLGRGGWLYGYTF TGTGCCAGCAGCTTAGGCCGTGGGGGCTGGTTGTATGGCTACACCTTC
. TRBJ2-1 TRBV4-1 TRBD2 CASSLRLAGGQYNEQFF TGCGCCAGCAGCCTCCGACTAGCGGGGGGGCAATACAATGAGCAGTTCTTC
once TRBJ2-3 TRBV5-1 . CASSLAQPDTDTQYF TGCGCCAGCAGCTTGGCACAACCCGACACAGATACGCAGTATTTT
. TRBJ2-3 TRBV24-1 TRBD1 CATSDLQGGGTDTQYF TGTGCCACCAGTGATTTGCAAGGGGGCGGAACAGATACGCAGTATTTT
. TRBJ2-1 TRBV4-1 TRBD2 CASSDRGLAGNNEQFF TGCGCCAGCAGCGACCGGGGACTAGCGGGGAACAATGAGCAGTTCTTC
once TRBJ1-6 TRBV28 TRBD1 CASSSPGQYNSPLHF TGTGCCAGCAGTTCTCCGGGACAGTATAATTCACCCCTCCACTTT
once TRBJ2-2 TRBV5-4 TRBD1 CASSSRQGEVAGELFF TGTGCCAGCAGCTCCAGACAGGGGGAGGTGGCCGGGGAGCTGTTTTTT
. TRBJ1-4 TRBV3-1/TRBV3-2 TRBD1 CASSQDRQGGEKLFF TGTGCCAGCAGCCAAGATCGGCAGGGGGGTGAAAAACTGTTTTTT
. TRBJ2-2 TRBV5-1 TRBD2 CASSWGAAGDLLGELFF TGCGCCAGCAGCTGGGGTGCAGCGGGGGACTTATTGGGGGAGCTGTTTTTT
. TRBJ1-2 TRBV7-9 TRBD1 CASSLSRDRSNYGYTF TGTGCCAGCAGCTTATCTCGGGACAGGAGTAACTATGGCTACACCTTC
. TRBJ1-1 TRBV11-3 . CASSLNSVNTEAFF TGTGCCAGCAGCTTAAACAGCGTGAACACTGAAGCTTTCTTT